The 5 T cell receptor beta chains listed next were all sequenced from one sample in a study of tumor-infiltrating lymphocytes in primary liver carcinoma. TCR beta cDNA was made from roughly 500 ng total RNA with a constant-region primer. Nested multiplex PCR, run for three rounds with slightly modified ARM-PCR, yielded TCR beta libraries. TRBV1-TRBV30 forward primers and a C-beta reverse primer were used in the first two PCR rounds, which each ran for approximately 9 cycles. MiXCR, run by TCRdb on the multiplex PCR reads, gives a single entry per CDR3 protein. This sample carries roughly 330,000 distinct CDR3 sequences, 65% of them seen once, and the ten largest clones take 5.5% to 7%. Germline DNA was extracted too, while blood RNA derived from unsorted whole blood. Input material: peripheral blood. Receptors were obtained from a man aged 40-49 years with primary liver carcinoma and hepatitis B virus infection.

Points on this clonotype: The junction shows a germline mismatch at one end, possibly a read error. The chain joins TRBV6-1 to TRBJ2-7; D gene unclear. The V gene's germline CDR1 is MNHNS and CDR2 SASEGT. The CDR3 contains 14 residues. The CDR3 protein is CVSSEAWQAYEQYF. The CDR3 DNA reads as TGTGTCAGCAGTGAAGCGTGGCAGGCCTACGAGCAGTACTTC.

In the case of this clonotype: The CDR3 does not end in the conserved phenylalanine or tryptophan, so this is likely a read error. The V gene is TRBV11-2, the J gene TRBJ1-1; perhaps TRBD1 as D (5 bases). CDR3 length: 17 amino acids. CDR1 is SGHAT, CDR2 FQNNGV, per germline. The CDR3 sequence is CANSLDGLGASNTEAFS. CDR3 coding DNA: TGTGCCAACAGCTTAGATGGACTCGGGGCCTCGAACACTGAAGCTTTCTCA.

This clonotype was detected only once. A read error may produce the germline difference seen at one junction end. J is TRBJ1-5 and V is TRBV4-2; D possibly corresponds to TRBD1 (6 bases). This CDR3 has 14 residues. Germline loops: CDR1 LGHNA, CDR2 YNFKEQ. For the CDR3, the DNA is TGTGCCAGCAGCGGGGGTCGGGACAATCAGCTCCAGCATTTT. Translated, it gives CASSGGRDNQLQHF.

A remark on this clonotype: Just one base apart from a much larger clone, this may be a read error. V and J are TRBV6-5 and TRBJ2-1; 8 bases agree with TRBD2. The germline gives CDR1 MNHEY, CDR2 SVGAGI. CDR3 length equals 13 residues. CDR3 loop: CACSLGTSNEQFF. The CDR3, as DNA: TGTGCCTGCAGCCTCGGGACTAGCAATGAGCAGTTCTTC.

Details on this clonotype: With a much larger clone just one base away, this may be a read error. The J gene is TRBJ2-7, the V gene TRBV10-3; the D gene is possibly TRBD2 (5 bases). V was clipped by 2 bases and J by 2 bases, with 10 bases between them. Germline-derived CDR1 and CDR2 are ENHRY and SYGVKD. The CDR3 spans 14 residues. The CDR3 DNA follows: TGTGCCATCAGTGAGGTTGTGGGAGCCTACGAGCAGTACTTC. Amino acid sequence: CAISEVVGAYEQYF.